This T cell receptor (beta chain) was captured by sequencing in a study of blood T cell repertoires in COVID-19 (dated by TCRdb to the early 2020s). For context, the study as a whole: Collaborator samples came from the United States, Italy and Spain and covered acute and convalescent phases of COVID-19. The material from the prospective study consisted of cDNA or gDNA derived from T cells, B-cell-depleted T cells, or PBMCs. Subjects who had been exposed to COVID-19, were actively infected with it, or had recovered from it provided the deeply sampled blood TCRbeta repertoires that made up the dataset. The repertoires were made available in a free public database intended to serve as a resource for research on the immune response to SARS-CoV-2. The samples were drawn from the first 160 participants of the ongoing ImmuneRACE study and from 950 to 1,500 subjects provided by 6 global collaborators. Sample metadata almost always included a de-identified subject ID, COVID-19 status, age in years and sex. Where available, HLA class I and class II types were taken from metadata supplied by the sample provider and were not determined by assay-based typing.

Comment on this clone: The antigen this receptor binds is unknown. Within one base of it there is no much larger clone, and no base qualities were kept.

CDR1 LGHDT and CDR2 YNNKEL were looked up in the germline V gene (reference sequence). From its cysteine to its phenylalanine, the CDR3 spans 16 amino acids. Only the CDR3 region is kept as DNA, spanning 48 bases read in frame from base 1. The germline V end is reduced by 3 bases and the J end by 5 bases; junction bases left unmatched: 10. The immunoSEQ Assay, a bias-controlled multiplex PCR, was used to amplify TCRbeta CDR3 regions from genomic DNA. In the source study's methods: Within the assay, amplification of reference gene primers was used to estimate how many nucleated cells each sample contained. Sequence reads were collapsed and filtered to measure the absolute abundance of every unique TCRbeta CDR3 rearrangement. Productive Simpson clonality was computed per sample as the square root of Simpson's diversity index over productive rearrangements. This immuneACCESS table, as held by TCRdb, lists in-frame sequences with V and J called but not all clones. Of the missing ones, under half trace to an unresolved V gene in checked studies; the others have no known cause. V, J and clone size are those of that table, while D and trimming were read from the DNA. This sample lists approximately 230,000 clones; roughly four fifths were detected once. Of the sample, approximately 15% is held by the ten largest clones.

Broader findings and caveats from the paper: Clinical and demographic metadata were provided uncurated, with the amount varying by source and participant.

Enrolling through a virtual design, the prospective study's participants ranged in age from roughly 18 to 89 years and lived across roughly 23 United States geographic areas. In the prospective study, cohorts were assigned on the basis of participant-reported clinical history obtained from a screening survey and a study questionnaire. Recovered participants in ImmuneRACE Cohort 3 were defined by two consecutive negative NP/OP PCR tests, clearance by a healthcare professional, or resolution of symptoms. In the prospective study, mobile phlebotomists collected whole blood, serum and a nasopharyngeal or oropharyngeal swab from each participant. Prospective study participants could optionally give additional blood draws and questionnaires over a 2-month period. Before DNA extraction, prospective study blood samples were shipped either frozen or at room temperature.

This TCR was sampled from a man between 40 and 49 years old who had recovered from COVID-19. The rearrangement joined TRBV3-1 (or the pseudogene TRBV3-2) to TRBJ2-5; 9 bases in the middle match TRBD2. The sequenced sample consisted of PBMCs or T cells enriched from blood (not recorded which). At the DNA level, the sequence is TGTGCCAGCAGCCACTCTCCTAGCGGGGTCCGGGAGACCCAGTACTTC. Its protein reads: CASSHSPSGVRETQYF.